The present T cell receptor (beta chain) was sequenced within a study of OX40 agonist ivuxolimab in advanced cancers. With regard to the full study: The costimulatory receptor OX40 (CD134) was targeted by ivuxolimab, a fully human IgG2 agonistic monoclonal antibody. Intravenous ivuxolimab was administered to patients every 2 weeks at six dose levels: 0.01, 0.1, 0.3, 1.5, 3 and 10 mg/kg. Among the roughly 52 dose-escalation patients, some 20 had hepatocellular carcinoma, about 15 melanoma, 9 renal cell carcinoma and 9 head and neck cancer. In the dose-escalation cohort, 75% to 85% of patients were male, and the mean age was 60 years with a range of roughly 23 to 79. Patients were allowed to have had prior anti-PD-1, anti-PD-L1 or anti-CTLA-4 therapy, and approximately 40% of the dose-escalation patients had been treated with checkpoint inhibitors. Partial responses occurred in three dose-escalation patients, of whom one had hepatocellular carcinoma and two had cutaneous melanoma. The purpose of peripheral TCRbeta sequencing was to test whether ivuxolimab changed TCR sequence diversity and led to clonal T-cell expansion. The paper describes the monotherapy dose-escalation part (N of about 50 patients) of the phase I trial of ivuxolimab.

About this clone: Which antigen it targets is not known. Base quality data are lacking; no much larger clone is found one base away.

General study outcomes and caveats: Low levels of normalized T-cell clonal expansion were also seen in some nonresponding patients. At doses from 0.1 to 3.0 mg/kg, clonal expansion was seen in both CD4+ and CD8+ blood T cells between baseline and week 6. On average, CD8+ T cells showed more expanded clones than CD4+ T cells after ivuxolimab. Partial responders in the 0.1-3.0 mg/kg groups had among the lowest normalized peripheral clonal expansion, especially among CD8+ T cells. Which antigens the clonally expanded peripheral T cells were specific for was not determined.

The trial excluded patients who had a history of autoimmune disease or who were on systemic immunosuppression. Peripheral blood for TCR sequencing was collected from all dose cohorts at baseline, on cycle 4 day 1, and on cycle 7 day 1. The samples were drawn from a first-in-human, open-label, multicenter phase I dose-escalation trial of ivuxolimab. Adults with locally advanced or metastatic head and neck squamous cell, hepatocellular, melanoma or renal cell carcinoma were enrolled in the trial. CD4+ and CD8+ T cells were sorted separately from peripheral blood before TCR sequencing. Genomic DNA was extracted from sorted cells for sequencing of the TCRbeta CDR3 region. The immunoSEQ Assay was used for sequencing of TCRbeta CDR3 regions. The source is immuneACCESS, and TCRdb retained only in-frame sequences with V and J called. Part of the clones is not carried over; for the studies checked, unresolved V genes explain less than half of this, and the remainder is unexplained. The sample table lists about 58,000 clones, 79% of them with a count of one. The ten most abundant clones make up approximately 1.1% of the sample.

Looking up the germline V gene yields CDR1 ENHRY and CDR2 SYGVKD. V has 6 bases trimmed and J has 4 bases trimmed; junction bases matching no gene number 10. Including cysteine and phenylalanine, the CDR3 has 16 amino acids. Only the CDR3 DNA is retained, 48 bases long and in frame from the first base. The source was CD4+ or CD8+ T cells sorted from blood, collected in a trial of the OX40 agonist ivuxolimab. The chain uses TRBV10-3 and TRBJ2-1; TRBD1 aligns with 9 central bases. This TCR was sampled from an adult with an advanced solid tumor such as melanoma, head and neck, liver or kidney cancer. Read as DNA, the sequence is TGTGCCATCAGCCCGGGACAGGGACGTGTTTACAATGAGCAGTTCTTC. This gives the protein CAISPGQGRVYNEQFF.